Given below is one T cell receptor beta chain in context. Its antigen is not identified. Sequence at one end of the junction differs from germline and may be a read error. This entry comes from a study of beta chain features in type 1 diabetes. On the study more broadly: Taken together, all samples contributed 107,917,701 examined sorted cells. Study-level results: Fewer junction insertions and more nucleotide deletions appeared in type 1 diabetes patients. Shorter TCRB CDR3s, moderately but significantly so, were found in Type 1 diabetes patients in all four CD4+ subsets. Possible PCR preference for shorter templates applied equally to patients and controls.

Every isolated RNA sample was fully reverse transcribed, so sequencing captured expressed TCRB transcripts. Sequencing used immunoSEQ multiplex PCR; TCRdb keeps in-frame clones, though not all of them. The sample has roughly 260,000 clones; 11% are singletons. The CDR3 totals 13 residues. Germline lookup yields CDR1 MGHRA and CDR2 YSYEKL. Every donor provided one heparinised blood draw, which averaged about 110 mL. The V call is TRBV4-1, the J call TRBJ1-1; weak D call: TRBD1 (6 bases). What was sequenced was naive CD4+ T cells from blood. The receptor was derived from a man in his thirties or forties with type 1 diabetes. The CDR3 loop reads CASSQDRDTEAFF. CDR3 DNA sequence: TGCGCCAGCAGCCAAGATAGGGACACCGAAGCTTTCTTT.